The T cell receptor (beta chain) described here comes from a study of cytomegalovirus exposure and HLA in healthy donors. With respect to this clone: Its antigen is undetermined.

CDR3 length: 13 residues. The germline V gene has CDR1 MNHNS and CDR2 SASEGT. V was clipped by 7 bases and J by 5 bases, with 12 bases between them. Notes on the study in general: More clonal expansion characterized HLA-associated TCR beta chains than equally common others in a later analysis. Some TCR beta chains (164 of them) were listed as cytomegalovirus-associated.

Primers: 60 Vbeta forward and 13 Jbeta reverse. TCRdb's table, derived via immunoSEQ multiplex PCR, lists solely in-frame clones and lacks some. Here the sample spans 150,000 to 200,000 clones, about 13% being singletons. Sequences were obtained from PBMCs. The chain links TRBV6-1 to TRBJ1-5; D ambiguous. This sequence originates from a man in his fifties or sixties in good health and CMV-seropositive. The CDR3: CASNPGLDQPQHF. The CDR3 DNA follows: TGTGCCAGCAACCCAGGTCTCGATCAGCCCCAGCATTTT.